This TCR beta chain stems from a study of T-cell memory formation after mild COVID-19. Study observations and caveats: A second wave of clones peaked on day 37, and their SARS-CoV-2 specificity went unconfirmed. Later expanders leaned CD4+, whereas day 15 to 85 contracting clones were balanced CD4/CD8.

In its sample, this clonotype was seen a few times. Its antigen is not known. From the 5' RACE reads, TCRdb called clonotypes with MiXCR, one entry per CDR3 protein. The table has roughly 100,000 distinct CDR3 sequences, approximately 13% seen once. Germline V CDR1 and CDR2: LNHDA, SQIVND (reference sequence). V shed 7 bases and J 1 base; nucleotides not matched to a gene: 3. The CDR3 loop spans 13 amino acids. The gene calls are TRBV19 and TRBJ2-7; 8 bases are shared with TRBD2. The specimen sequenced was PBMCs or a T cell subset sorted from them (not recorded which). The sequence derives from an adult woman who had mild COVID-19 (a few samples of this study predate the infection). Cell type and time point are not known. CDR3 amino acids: CASTERESYEQYF. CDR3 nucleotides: TGTGCCAGTACCGAGCGGGAGTCCTACGAGCAGTACTTC.